These 10 T cell receptor beta chains were all obtained from the same sample, sequenced in a study of blood T cell repertoires in COVID-19. Data came from immunoSEQ multiplex PCR; TCRdb stores just in-frame clones and leaves some out. Counted here are just under 65,000 clones, approximately 80% occurring once; the ten biggest clones make up about 14%. The sequenced material came from peripheral blood. Receptors originate from a man aged 60 to 69 with COVID-19, enrolled during active disease.

Here the CDR3 DNA reads TGTGCCAGCAGCTTGGGACAGGGGGCCATCTACGAGCAGTACTTC. Translating it yields CASSLGQGAIYEQYF. The V call is TRBV5-4, the J call TRBJ2-7, with 10 bases fitting TRBD1. Germline values: CDR1 SGHNT, CDR2 YYREEE (reference sequence). Germline trimming cut 0 bases from V and 3 bases from J; bases unmatched to any gene: 3. This CDR3 is built from 15 residues.

This chain connects TRBV11-2 to TRBJ2-1; 8 bases line up with TRBD2. CDR3 size: 16 residues. Trimming took 4 bases from V and 3 from J; bases not matched to a gene: 8. Per the germline V gene, CDR1 is SGHAT and CDR2 is FQNNGV. The CDR3 is CASSSLGGRNYNEQFF. The DNA for the CDR3 is TGTGCCAGCAGCTCGTTGGGCGGGAGGAACTACAATGAGCAGTTCTTC. Together with reference TRBV11-2 and TRBJ2-1, the CDR3 gives the full variable domain: EAGVAQSPRYKIIEKRQSVAFWCNPISGHATLYWYQQILGQGPKLLIQFQNNGVVDDSQLPKDRFSAERLKGVDSTLKIQPAKLEDSAVYLCASSSLGGRNYNEQFFGPGTRLTVL.

This sequence joins TRBV5-4 and TRBJ2-3; 7 nucleotides agree with TRBD2. Germline assignment: CDR1 SGHNT and CDR2 YYREEE (reference sequence). The CDR3 extends over 16 amino acids. V was clipped by 0 bases and J by 5 bases; unmatched bases: 9. The CDR3 protein is CASSLGGGSRQDTQYF. In DNA, the CDR3 is TGTGCCAGCAGCTTGGGGGGCGGGAGCAGGCAAGATACGCAGTATTTT.

This clone was detected only once. The chain links TRBV19 to TRBJ1-1, with 7 bases aligning to TRBD1. The CDR3 sequence is 13 residues long. CDR1 is LNHDA and CDR2 is SQIVND in the germline V gene (reference sequence). V shed 3 bases and J 6 bases; nucleotides not matched to a gene: 4. The CDR3 reads CASSIIGTAEAFF. CDR3 coding DNA: TGTGCCAGTAGTATTATTGGGACAGCTGAAGCTTTCTTT.

This chain uses TRBV13 with TRBJ2-6, with 8 nucleotides matching TRBD1. This CDR3 contains 16 residues. The trim removed 3 bases at V and 4 bases at J, leaving 5 bases unmatched. Germline loops: CDR1 PRHDT, CDR2 FYEKMQ (reference sequence). CDR3 sequence reads: CASSLETGEGANVLTF. For the CDR3, the DNA is TGTGCCAGCAGCTTGGAGACAGGGGAAGGGGCCAACGTCCTGACTTTC.

V is TRBV28 and J is TRBJ2-3; 12 bases are a match to TRBD2. The CDR3 has 17 residues. Germline-derived CDR1 and CDR2 are MDHEN and SYDVKM. The junction had 10 bases not matched to a gene; V was cut back by 5 bases and J by 4 bases. CDR3 loop: CASSPKLAGGLPDTQYF. The CDR3 nucleotides read TGTGCCAGCAGTCCAAAACTAGCGGGAGGCCTCCCAGATACGCAGTATTTT.

The CDR3 sequence is CASSLPGSYEQYF. DNA of the CDR3: TGTGCCAGCAGTCTCCCCGGGAGCTACGAGCAGTACTTC. The rearrangement links TRBV28 to TRBJ2-7, with D perhaps matching TRBD2 (6 bases). The CDR3 sequence is 13 residues long. Looked up from germline, CDR1 is MDHEN and CDR2 is SYDVKM. V lost 5 bases and J 3 bases, leaving 11 bases between the germline ends.

V is TRBV29-1 and J is TRBJ2-5, with 9 bases aligning to TRBD2. The germline gives CDR1 SQVTM, CDR2 ANQGSEA. The CDR3 has 13 amino acids. The junction had 7 bases not matched to a gene; V was cut back by 7 bases and J by 4 bases. DNA for the CDR3: TGCAGCGAGGGACTAGCTATTGGAGAGACCCAGTACTTC. The encoded protein is CSEGLAIGETQYF.

V usage is TRBV3-1 (or the pseudogene TRBV3-2) and J usage is TRBJ2-1; TRBD1 matches at 8 bases. Germline-derived CDR1 and CDR2 are LGHDT and YNNKEL (reference sequence). The ends lost 0 bases at V and 4 bases at J; junction bases unmatched: 8. This CDR3 has 17 residues. CDR3 in DNA: TGTGCCAGCAGCCAAGAATTCGGGACAGGAGTTTACAATGAGCAGTTCTTC. Protein product: CASSQEFGTGVYNEQFF.

The gene calls are TRBV5-1 and TRBJ2-1, with 10 bases aligning to TRBD2. The CDR3 totals 15 residues. Germline-derived CDR1 and CDR2 are SGHRS and YFSETQ. Trimming took 4 bases from V and 3 from J; bases not matched to a gene: 4. The CDR3 sequence is CASSAGTSVYNEQFF. The DNA of the CDR3 is TGCGCCAGCAGCGCCGGGACTAGCGTCTACAATGAGCAGTTCTTC.